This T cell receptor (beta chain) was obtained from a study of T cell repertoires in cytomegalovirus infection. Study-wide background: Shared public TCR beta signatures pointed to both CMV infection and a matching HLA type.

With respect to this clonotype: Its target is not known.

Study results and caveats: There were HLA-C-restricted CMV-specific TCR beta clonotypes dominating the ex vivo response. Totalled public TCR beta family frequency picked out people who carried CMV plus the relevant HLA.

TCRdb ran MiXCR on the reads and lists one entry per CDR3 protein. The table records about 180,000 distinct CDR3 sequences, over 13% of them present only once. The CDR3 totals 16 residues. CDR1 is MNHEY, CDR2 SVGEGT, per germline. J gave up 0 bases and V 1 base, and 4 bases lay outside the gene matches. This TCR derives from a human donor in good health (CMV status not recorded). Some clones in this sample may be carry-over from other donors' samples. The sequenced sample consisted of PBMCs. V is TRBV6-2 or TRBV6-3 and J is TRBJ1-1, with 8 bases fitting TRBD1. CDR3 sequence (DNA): TGTGCCAGCAGTTACTATCCGGGACAGGTGAACACTGAAGCTTTCTTT. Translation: CASSYYPGQVNTEAFF.